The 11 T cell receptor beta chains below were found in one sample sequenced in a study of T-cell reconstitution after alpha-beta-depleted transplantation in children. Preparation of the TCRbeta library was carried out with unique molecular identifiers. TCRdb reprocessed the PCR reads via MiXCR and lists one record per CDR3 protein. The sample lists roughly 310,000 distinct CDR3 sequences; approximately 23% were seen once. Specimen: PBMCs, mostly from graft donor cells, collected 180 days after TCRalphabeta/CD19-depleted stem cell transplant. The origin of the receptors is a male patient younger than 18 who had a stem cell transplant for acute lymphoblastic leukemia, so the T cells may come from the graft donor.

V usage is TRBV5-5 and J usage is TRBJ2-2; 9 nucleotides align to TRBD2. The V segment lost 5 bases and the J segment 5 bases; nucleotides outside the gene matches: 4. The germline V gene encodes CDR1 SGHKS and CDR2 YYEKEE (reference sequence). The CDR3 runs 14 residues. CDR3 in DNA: TGTGCCAGCAGTAGCGGGAGTACGACCGGGGAGCTGTTTTTT. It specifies CASSSGSTTGELFF.

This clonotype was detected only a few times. CDR3 sequence: CASSRIRTSETGQFF. CDR3 bases: TGCGCCAGCAGCCGGATTCGGACTAGCGAGACGGGGCAGTTCTTC. The chain has TRBV4-1 and TRBJ2-1, with 9 bases identical to TRBD2. Trimming removed 4 bases from V and 12 bases from J; junction bases left unmatched: 13. CDR3 length: 15 amino acids. From germline, CDR1 is MGHRA and CDR2 YSYEKL.

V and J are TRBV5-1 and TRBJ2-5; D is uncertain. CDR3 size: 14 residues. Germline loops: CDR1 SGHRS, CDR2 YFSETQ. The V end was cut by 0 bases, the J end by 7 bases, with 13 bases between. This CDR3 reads CASSLGYPRGTQYF. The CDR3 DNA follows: TGCGCCAGCAGCTTGGGCTACCCCCGAGGGACCCAGTACTTC.

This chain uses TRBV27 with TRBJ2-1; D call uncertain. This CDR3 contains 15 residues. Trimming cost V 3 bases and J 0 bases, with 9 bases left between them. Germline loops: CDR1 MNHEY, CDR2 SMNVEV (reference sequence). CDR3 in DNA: TGTGCCAGCAGTTTTCGCAGATACTCCTACAATGAGCAGTTCTTC. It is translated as CASSFRRYSYNEQFF.

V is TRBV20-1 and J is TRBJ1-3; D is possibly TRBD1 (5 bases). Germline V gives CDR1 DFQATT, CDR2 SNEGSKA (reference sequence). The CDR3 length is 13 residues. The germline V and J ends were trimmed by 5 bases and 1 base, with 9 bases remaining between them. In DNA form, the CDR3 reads TGCAGTGCTGGGGGTCTATCTGGAAACACCATATATTTT. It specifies CSAGGLSGNTIYF.

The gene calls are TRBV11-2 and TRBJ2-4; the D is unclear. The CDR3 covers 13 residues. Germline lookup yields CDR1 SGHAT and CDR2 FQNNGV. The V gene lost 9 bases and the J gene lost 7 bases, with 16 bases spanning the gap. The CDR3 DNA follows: TGTGCCAGGCCGATAGTAGCCCGTAACATTCAGTACTTC. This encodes CARPIVARNIQYF.

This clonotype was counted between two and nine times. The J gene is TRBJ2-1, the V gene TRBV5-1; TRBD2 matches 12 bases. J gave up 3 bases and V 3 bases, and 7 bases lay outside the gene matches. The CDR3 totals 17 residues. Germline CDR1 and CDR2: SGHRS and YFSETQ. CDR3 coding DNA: TGCGCCAGCAGCTCTCGACTAGCGGGAGACCTCTACAATGAGCAGTTCTTC. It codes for CASSSRLAGDLYNEQFF. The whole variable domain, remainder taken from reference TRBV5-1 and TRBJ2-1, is KAGVTQTPRYLIKTRGQQVTLSCSPISGHRSVSWYQQTPGQGLQFLFEYFSETQRNKGNFPGRFSGRQFSNSRSEMNVSTLELGDSALYLCASSSRLAGDLYNEQFFGPGTRLTVL.

The CDR3 coding sequence is TGCGCCAGCAGCTTCGCGGGACTAGCGGGAACAGAGACCCAGTACTTC. Translating it yields CASSFAGLAGTETQYF. This chain uses TRBV4-1 with TRBJ2-5; 13 bases map to TRBD2. Germline lookup yields CDR1 MGHRA and CDR2 YSYEKL. Trimming at V came to 5 bases and at J to 4 bases, leaving 7 bases not matched to a gene. There are 16 residues in the CDR3.

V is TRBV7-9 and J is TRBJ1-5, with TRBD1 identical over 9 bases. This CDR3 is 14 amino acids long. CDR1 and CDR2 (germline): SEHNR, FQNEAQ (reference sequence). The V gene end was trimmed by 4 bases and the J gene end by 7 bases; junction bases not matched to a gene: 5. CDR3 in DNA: TGTGCCAGCAGCTCCGGACAGGGGTCACAGCCCCAGCATTTT. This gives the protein CASSSGQGSQPQHF.

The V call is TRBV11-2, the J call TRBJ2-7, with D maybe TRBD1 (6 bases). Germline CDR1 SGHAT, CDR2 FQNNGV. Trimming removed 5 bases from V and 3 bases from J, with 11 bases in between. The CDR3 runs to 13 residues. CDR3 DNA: TGTGCCAGCAGCCCCCAGGGGCGCTACGAGCAGTACTTC. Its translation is CASSPQGRYEQYF.

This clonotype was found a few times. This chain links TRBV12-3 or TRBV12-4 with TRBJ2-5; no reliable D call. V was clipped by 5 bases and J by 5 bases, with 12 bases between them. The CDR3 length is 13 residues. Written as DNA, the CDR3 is TGTGCCAGCAGTACCCTGACCCTGGAGACCCAGTACTTC. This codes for CASSTLTLETQYF.